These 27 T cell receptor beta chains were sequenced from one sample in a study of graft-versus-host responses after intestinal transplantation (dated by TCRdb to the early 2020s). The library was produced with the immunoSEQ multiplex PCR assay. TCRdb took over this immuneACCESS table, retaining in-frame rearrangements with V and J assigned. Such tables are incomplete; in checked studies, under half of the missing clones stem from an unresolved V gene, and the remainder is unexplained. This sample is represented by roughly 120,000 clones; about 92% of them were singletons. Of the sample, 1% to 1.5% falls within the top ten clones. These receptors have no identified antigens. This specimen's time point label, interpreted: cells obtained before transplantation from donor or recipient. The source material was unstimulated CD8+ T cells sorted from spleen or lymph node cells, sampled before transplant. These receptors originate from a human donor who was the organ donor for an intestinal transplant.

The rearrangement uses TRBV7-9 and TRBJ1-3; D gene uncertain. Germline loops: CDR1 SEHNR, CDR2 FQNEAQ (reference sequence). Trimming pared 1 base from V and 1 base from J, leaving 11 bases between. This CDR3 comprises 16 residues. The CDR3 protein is CASSLDTNWSGNTIYF. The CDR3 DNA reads TGTGCCAGCAGCTTAGACACCAATTGGTCTGGAAACACCATATATTTT.

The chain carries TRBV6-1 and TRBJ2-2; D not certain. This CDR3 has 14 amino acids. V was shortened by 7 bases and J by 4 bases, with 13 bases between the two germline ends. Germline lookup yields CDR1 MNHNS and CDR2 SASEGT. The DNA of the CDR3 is TGTGCCAGCACTACAACCGAGGCCACCGGGGAGCTGTTTTTT. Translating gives CASTTTEATGELFF.

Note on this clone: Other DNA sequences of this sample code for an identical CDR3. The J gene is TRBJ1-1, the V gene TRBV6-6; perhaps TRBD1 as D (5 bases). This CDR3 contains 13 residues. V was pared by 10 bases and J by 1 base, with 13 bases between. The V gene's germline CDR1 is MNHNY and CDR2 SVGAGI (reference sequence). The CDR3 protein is CATHGTANTEAFF. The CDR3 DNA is TGTGCCACCCACGGGACCGCGAACACTGAAGCTTTCTTT.

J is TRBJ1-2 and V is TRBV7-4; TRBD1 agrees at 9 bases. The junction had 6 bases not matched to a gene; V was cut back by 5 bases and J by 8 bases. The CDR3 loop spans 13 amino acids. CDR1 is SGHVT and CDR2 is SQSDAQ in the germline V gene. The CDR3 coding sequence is TGTGCCAGCAGCGAGGGACAGGGTGGAGGCTACACCTTC. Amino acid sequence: CASSEGQGGGYTF.

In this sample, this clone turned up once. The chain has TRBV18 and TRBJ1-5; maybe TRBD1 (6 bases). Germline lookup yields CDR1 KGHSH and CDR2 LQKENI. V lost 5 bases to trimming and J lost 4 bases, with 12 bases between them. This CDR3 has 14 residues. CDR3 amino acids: CASSAGAANQPQHF. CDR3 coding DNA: TGTGCCAGCTCAGCAGGGGCCGCAAATCAGCCCCAGCATTTT.

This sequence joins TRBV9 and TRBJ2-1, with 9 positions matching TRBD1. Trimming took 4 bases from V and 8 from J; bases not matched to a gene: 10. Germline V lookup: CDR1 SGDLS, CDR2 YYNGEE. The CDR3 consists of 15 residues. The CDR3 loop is CASSPEGTGYDEQFF. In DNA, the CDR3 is TGTGCCAGCAGCCCAGAGGGGACAGGGTACGATGAGCAGTTCTTC.

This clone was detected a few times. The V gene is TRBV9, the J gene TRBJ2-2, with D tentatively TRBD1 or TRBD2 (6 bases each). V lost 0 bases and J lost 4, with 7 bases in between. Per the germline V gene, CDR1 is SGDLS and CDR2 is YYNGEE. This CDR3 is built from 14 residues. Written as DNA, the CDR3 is TGTGCCAGCAGCGTAGGGGGGGCCACCGGGGAGCTGTTTTTT. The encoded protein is CASSVGGATGELFF.

The DNA of the CDR3 is TGTGCCAGCAGGGGCGCGGGCTACACCTTC. It translates to CASRGAGYTF. The chain links TRBV6-5 to TRBJ1-2; D unresolved. Trimming pared 6 bases from V and 8 bases from J, leaving 7 bases between. The V gene's germline CDR1 is MNHEY and CDR2 SVGAGI. CDR3 length: 10 residues.

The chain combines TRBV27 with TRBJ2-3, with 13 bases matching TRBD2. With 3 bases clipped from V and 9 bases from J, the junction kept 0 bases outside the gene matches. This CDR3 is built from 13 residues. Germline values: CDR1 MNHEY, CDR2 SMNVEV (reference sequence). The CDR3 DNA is TGTGCCAGCAGTTTGACTAGCGGGGGGACGCAGTATTTT. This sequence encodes CASSLTSGGTQYF.

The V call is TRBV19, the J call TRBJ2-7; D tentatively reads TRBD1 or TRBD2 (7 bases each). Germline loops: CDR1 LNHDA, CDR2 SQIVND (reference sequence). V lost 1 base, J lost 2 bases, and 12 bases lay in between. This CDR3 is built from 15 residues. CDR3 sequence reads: CASSIGAGGAYEQYF. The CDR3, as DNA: TGTGCCAGTAGTATAGGAGCAGGGGGGGCCTACGAGCAGTACTTC.

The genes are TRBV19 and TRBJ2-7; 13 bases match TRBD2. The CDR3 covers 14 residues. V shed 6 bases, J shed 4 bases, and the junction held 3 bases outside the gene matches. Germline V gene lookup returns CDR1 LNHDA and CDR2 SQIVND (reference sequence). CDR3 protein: CASSAGLAGYEQYF. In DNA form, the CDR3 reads TGTGCCAGTAGCGCGGGACTAGCGGGGTACGAGCAGTACTTC.

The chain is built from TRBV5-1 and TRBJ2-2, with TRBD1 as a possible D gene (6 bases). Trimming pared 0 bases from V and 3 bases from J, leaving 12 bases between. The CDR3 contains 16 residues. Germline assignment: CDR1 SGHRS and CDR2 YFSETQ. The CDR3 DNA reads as TGCGCCAGCAGCTTGGATCCCAGGGGAGACACCGGGGAGCTGTTTTTT. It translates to CASSLDPRGDTGELFF.

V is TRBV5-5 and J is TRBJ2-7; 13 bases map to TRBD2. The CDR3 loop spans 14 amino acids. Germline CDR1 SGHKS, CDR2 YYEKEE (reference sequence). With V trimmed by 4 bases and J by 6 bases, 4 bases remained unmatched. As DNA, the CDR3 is TGTGCCAGCAGCGAACTAGCGGGAGGGGTCGAGCAGTACTTC. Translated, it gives CASSELAGGVEQYF.

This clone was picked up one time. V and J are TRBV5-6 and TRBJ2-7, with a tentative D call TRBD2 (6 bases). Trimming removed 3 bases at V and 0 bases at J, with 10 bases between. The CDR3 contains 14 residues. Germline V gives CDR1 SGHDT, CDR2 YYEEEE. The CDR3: CASSWGTFSYEQYF. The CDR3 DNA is TGTGCCAGCAGCTGGGGGACTTTCTCCTACGAGCAGTACTTC.

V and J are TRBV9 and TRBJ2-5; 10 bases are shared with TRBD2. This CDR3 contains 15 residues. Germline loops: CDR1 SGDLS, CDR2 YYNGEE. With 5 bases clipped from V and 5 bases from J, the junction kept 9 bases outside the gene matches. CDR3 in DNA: TGTGCCAGCAGTGTGACTTATAGCGGGAGGGAGACCCAGTACTTC. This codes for CASSVTYSGRETQYF.

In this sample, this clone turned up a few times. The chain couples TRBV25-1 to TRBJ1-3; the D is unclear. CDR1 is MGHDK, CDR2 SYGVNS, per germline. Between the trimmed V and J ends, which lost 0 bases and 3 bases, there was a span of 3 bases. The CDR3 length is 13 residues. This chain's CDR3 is CASSEYFGNTIYF. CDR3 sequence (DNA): TGTGCCAGCAGTGAATATTTTGGAAACACCATATATTTT.

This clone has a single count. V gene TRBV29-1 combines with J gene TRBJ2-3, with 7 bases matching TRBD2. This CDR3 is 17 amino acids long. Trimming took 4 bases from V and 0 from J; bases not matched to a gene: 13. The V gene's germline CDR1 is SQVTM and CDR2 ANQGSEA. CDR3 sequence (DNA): TGCAGCGTTGTCAGTGGGAGGGCCCTGGGGAGCACAGATACGCAGTATTTT. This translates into CSVVSGRALGSTDTQYF.

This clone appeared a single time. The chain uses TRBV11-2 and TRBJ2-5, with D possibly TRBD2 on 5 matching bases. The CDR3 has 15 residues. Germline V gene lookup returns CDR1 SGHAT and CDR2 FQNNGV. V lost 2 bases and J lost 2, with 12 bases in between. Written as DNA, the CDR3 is TGTGCCAGCAGCTTAAAGCCTAGCCCGCAAGAGACCCAGTACTTC. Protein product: CASSLKPSPQETQYF.

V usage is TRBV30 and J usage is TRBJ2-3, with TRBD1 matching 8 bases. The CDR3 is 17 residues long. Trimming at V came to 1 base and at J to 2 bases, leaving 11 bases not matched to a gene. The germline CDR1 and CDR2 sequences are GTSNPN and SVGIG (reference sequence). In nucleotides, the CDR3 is TGTGCCTGGAGTGACCCCCTGACAGGGGTGGACACAGATACGCAGTATTTT. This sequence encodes CAWSDPLTGVDTDTQYF.

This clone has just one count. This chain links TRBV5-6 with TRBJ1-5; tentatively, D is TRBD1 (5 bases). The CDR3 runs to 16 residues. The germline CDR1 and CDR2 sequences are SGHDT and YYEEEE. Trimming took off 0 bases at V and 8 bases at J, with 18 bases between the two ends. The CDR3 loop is CASSLGPTGTSEPQHF. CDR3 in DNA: TGTGCCAGCAGCTTGGGCCCTACAGGTACCTCGGAGCCCCAGCATTTT.

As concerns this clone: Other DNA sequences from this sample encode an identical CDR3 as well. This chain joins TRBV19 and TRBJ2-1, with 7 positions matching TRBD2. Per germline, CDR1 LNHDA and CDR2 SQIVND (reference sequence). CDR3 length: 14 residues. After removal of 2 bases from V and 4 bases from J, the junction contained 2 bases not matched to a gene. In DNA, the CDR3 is TGTGCCAGTAGTATATTAGCGGGTTACAATGAGCAGTTCTTC. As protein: CASSILAGYNEQFF. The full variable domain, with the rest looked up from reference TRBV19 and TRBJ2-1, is DGGITQSPKYLFRKEGQNVTLSCEQNLNHDAMYWYRQDPGQGLRLIYYSQIVNDFQKGDIAEGYSVSREKKESFPLTVTSAQKNPTAFYLCASSILAGYNEQFFGPGTRLTVL.

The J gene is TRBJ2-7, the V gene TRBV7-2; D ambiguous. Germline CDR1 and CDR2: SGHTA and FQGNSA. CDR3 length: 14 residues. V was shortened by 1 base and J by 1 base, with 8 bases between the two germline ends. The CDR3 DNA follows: TGTGCCAGCAGCTTAGGATCCGGGTCCTACGAGCAGTACTTC. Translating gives CASSLGSGSYEQYF.

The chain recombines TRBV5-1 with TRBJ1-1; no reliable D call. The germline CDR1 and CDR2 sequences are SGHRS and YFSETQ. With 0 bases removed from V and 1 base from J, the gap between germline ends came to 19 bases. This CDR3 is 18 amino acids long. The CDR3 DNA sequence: TGCGCCAGCAGCTTGGTCCCTATTTCTATGATCTCGAACACTGAAGCTTTCTTT. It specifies CASSLVPISMISNTEAFF.

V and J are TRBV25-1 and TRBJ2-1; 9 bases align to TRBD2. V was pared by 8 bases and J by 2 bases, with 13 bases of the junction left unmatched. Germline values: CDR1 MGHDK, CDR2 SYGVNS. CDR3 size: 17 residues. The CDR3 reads CASGESGSGRTYNEQFF. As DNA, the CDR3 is TGTGCCAGCGGGGAGTCGGGTAGCGGGAGAACCTACAATGAGCAGTTCTTC.

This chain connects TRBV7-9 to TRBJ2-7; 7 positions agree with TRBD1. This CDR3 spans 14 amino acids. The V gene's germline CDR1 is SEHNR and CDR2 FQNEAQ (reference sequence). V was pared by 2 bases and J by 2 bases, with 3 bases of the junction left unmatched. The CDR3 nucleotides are TGTGCCAGCAGCTTACCGGGACAGCCCTACGAGCAGTACTTC. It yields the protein CASSLPGQPYEQYF.

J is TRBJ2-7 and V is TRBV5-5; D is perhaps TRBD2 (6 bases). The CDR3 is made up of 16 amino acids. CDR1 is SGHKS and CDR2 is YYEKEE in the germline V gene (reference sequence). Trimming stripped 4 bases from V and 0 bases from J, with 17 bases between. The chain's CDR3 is CASSPALGLTSYEQYF. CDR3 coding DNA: TGTGCCAGCAGCCCGGCCTTGGGACTCACCTCCTACGAGCAGTACTTC.

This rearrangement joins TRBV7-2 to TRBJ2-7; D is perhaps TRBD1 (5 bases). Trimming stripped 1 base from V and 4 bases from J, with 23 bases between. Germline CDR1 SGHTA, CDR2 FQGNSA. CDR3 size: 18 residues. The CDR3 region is CASSLEGVSWQGPYEQYF. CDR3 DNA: TGTGCCAGCAGCTTAGAGGGTGTTTCGTGGCAGGGCCCGTACGAGCAGTACTTC.